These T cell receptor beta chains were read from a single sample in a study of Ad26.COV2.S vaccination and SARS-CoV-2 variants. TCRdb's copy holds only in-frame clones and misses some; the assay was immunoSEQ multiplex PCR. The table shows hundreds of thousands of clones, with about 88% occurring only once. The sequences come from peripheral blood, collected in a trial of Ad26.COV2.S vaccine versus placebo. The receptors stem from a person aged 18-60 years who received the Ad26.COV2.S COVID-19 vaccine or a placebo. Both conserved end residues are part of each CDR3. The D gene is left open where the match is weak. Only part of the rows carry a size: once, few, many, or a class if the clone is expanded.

TGCGCCAGCAGCCATCAAATGCGGGGGGCCGCGAACACCGGGGAGCTGTTTTTT,CASSHQMRGAANTGELFF,TRBD2,NA,TRBJ2-2,TRBV4-1
TGCGCCAGCAGCCAAGATGGCAGGGTAGGACAGCCCCAGCATTTT,CASSQDGRVGQPQHF,NA,NA,TRBJ1-5,TRBV4-3
TGTGCCAGTACTACCCGGGACAGTGGAATGAACACTGAAGCTTTCTTT,CASTTRDSGMNTEAFF,TRBD1,NA,TRBJ1-1,TRBV19
TGTGCCACCAGCAGAGATACTAATGAAAAACTGTTTTTT,CATSRDTNEKLFF,NA,once,TRBJ1-4,TRBV15
TGTGCCAGCAGTTACCCGGATGGCTACACCTTC,CASSYPDGYTF,NA,few,TRBJ1-2,TRBV6-2/TRBV6-3
TGTGCCAGCAGCGGAGACCGAGGGGGACAGGGGGCGCGAAGACCCTATGGCTACACCTTC,CASSGDRGGQGARRPYGYTF,TRBD1,NA,TRBJ1-2,TRBV2
TGCGCCAGCAGCCCACTCCAGGGAGAGAACTATGGCTACACCTTC,CASSPLQGENYGYTF,NA,NA,TRBJ1-2,TRBV5-1
TGTGCCAGCAGCTTGCAGGAGGGGGTGAGGCCCCTCCACTTT,CASSLQEGVRPLHF,NA,NA,TRBJ1-6,TRBV7-8
TGTGCCACCAGCAGTAGGATACAGGGGGAGACCCAGTACTTC,CATSSRIQGETQYF,TRBD1,once,TRBJ2-5,TRBV15
TGTGCCAGCAGCTTAAGGGGAAGAACTGAAGCTTTCTTT,CASSLRGRTEAFF,NA,NA,TRBJ1-1,TRBV11-3
TGTGCCAGCAGTGGACGTGAGACCCAGTACTTC,CASSGRETQYF,NA,NA,TRBJ2-5,TRBV2
TGTGCCAGCAGCTTAGGACGGTTGGACACTGAAGCTTTCTTT,CASSLGRLDTEAFF,NA,NA,TRBJ1-1,TRBV7-2
TGTGCCAGCAGCTTAGTTGGGACTAGCGGGAGAGGTGAGCAGTTCTTC,CASSLVGTSGRGEQFF,TRBD2,NA,TRBJ2-1,TRBV7-6
TGTGCCAGCAGCGCCGGGACTAGCGGGGGTAATGAGCAGTTCTTC,CASSAGTSGGNEQFF,TRBD2,NA,TRBJ2-1,TRBV11-3
TGTGCCAGCAGCGTAGGTTCAGACGAGAACACTGAAGCTTTCTTT,CASSVGSDENTEAFF,NA,once,TRBJ1-1,TRBV9
TGCGCCAGCAGCTTGGACAGGCTTCAGCCCCAGCATTTT,CASSLDRLQPQHF,NA,NA,TRBJ1-5,TRBV5-1
TGTGCCAGCAGTGAAGCCAGGGCGAATGGCTACACCTTC,CASSEARANGYTF,NA,NA,TRBJ1-2,TRBV2
TGCAGCGTTGAAGATCTACAGGGGTATGGCTACACCTTC,CSVEDLQGYGYTF,TRBD1,NA,TRBJ1-2,TRBV29-1
TGTGCCAGCAGCAAAGTCCTCCAGAAGCGGGGGGAGAATGAGCAGTTCTTC,CASSKVLQKRGENEQFF,NA,NA,TRBJ2-1,TRBV21-1
TGTGCCAGCAGCTTGTTTGGCGGCCAAGAGACCCAGTACTTC,CASSLFGGQETQYF,NA,NA,TRBJ2-5,TRBV7-9
TGCGCCAGCAGCCAAGGGAGACTAGCAGACAATGAGCAGTTCTTC,CASSQGRLADNEQFF,TRBD2,NA,TRBJ2-1,TRBV4-1
TGTGCCAGCAGCGGCGCATACATGAACACTGAAGCTTTCTTT,CASSGAYMNTEAFF,NA,NA,TRBJ1-1,TRBV6-5
TGTGCCAGCAGCCAAGGCGCCGGGGTGGAGACCCAGTACTTC,CASSQGAGVETQYF,NA,NA,TRBJ2-5,TRBV14
TGTGCCAGTACCCCGGTGGTGACCTTGGACTCCTACGAGCAGTACTTC,CASTPVVTLDSYEQYF,NA,NA,TRBJ2-7,TRBV19